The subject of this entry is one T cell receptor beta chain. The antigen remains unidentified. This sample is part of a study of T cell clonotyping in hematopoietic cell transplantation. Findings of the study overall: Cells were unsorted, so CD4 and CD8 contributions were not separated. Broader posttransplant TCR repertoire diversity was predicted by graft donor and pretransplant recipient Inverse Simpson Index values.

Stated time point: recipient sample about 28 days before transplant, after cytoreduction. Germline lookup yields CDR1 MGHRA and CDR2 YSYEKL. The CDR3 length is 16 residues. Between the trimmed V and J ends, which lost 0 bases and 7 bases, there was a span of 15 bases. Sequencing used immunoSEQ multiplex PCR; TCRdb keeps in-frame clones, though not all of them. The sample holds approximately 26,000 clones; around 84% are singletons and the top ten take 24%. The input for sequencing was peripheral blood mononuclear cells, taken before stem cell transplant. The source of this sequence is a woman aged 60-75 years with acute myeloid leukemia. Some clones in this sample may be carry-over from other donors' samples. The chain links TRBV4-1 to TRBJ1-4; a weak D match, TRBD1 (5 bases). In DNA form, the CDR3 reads TGCGCCAGCAGCCAAGACCCTGGGGGGTCGGGTGAAAAACTGTTTTTT. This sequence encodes CASSQDPGGSGEKLFF.